This T cell receptor beta chain was recorded in a study of Graves' ophthalmopathy and Graves' hyperthyroidism. Trimming removed 1 base from V and 2 bases from J, with 8 bases in between. Germline V gene data show CDR1 as SEHNR and CDR2 as FQNEAQ (reference sequence). This CDR3 comprises 15 residues. Hyperthyroidism is called stable when no ophthalmopathy develops within 18 months of follow-up. Patients in the hyperthyroidism group, adults aged 18 to 65, were newly diagnosed, under 2 months' duration. Whole-study results and caveats: Classification of ophthalmopathy versus stable hyperthyroidism by a 13-signature model yielded 85% to 90% sensitivity and 65% to 83% specificity.

Transcripts of RNA were the source for amplifying TCR beta CDR3 regions. Amplification began with first-round RT-PCR using HTBI primers, then second-round multiplex PCR was performed. TCRdb reprocessed the multiplex PCR reads with MiXCR, giving one entry per CDR3 protein. The profile shows more than 300,000 distinct CDR3 sequences, about 18% of them singletons. This clonotype came up a few times. Its target is not known. Sample: peripheral blood. The chain links TRBV7-9 to TRBJ2-2; D gene uncertain. The sequence derives from an adult woman with stable Graves' hyperthyroidism. CDR3 region: CASSLGWGNTGELFF. The CDR3 region has the DNA TGTGCCAGCAGCTTAGGGTGGGGAAACACCGGGGAGCTGTTTTTT.